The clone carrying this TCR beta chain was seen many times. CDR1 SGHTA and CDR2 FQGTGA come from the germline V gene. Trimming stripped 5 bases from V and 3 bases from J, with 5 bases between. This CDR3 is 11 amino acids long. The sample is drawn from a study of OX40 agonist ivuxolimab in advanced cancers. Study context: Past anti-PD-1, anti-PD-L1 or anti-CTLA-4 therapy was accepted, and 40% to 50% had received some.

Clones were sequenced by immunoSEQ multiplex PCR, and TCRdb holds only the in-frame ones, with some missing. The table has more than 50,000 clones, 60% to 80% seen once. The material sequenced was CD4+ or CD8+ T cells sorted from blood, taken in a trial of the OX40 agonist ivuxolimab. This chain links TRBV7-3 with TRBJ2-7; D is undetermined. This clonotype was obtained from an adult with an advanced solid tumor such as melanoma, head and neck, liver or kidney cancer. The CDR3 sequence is CASSPYYEQYF. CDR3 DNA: TGTGCCAGCAGCCCGTACTACGAGCAGTACTTC. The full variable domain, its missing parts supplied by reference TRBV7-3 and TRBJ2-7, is GAGVSQTPSNKVTEKGKYVELRCDPISGHTALYWYRQSLGQGPEFLIYFQGTGAADDSGLPNDRFFAVRPEGSVSTLKIQRTERGDSAVYLCASSPYYEQYFGPGTRLTVT.